A single TCR beta chain is shown here with its context. The sample is drawn from a study of blood T cell repertoires in COVID-19. Turning to the study itself: Collection of acute and convalescent COVID-19 samples took place in the United States, Italy and Spain. Sample material is recorded as cDNA or gDNA derived from T cells, B-cell-depleted T cells, or PBMCs.

The CDR3 contains 17 residues. With 0 bases clipped from V and 6 bases from J, the junction kept 10 bases outside the gene matches. The germline CDR1 and CDR2 sequences are MGHRA and YSYEKL. As handled by the study authors: Researchers report that nucleated cell counts were estimated from reference gene primer amplification. Sequencing used immunoSEQ multiplex PCR; TCRdb keeps in-frame clones, though not all of them. For V, J and clone size, that table is used; D and trimming come from the DNA. The sample lists roughly 230,000 clones, roughly four fifths occurring once. The sample was peripheral blood. This receptor was identified in a man between 50 and 59 years old with active or convalescent COVID-19. This chain links TRBV4-1 with TRBJ2-3; 9 bases align to TRBD1. The CDR3 region has the DNA TGCGCCAGCAGCCAAGATTTAGTACAGGGGGCAGCCGATACGCAGTATTTT. Its protein product is CASSQDLVQGAADTQYF.